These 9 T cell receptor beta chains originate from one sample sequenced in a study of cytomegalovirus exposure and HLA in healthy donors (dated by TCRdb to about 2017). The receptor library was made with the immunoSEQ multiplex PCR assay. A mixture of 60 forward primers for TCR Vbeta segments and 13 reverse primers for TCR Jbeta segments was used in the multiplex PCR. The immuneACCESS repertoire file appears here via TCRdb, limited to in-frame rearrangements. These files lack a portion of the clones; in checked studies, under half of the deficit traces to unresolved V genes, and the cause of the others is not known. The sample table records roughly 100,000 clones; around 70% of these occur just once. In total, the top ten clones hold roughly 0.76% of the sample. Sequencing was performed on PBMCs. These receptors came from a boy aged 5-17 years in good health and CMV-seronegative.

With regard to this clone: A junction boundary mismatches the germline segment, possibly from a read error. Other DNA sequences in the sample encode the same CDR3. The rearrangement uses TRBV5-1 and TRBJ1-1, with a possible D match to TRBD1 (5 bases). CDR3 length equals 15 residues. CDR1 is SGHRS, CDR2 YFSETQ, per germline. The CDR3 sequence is CASSIETGGNTEAFF. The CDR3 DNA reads TGCGCCAGCAGCATCGAAACGGGGGGGAACACCGAAGCTTTCTTT.

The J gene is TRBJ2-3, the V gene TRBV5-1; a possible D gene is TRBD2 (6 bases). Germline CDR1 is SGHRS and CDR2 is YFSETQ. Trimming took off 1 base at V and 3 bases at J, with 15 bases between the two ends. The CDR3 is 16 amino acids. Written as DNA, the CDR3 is TGCGCCAGCAGCTTGCCTAGCGTCGGTACGACAGATACGCAGTATTTT. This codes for CASSLPSVGTTDTQYF.

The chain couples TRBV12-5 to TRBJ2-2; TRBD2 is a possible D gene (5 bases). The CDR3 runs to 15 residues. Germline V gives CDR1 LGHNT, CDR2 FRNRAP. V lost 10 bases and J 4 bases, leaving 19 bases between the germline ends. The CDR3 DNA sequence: TGTGCTACTTATGAGTGGGAGAAGGGCACCGGGGAGCTGTTTTTT. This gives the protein CATYEWEKGTGELFF.

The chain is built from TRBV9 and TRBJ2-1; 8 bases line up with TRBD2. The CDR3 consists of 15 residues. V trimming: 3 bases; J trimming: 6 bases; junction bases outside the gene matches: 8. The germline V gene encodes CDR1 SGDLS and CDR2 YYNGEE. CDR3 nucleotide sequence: TGTGCCAGCAGCGAGAGCGGGAGAAAGGTCAATGAGCAGTTCTTC. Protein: CASSESGRKVNEQFF. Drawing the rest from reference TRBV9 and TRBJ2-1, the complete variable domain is DSGVTQTPKHLITATGQRVTLRCSPRSGDLSVYWYQQSLDQGLQFLIQYYNGEERAKGNILERFSAQQFPDLHSELNLSSLELGDSALYFCASSESGRKVNEQFFGPGTRLTVL.

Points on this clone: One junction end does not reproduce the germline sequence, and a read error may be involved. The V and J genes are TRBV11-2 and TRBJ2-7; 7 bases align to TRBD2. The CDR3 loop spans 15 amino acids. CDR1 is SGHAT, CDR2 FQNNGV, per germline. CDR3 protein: CASSLEASGTYEQYF. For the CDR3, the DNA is TGTGCCAGCAGCCTAGAGGCTAGCGGAACCTACGAGCAGTACTTC.

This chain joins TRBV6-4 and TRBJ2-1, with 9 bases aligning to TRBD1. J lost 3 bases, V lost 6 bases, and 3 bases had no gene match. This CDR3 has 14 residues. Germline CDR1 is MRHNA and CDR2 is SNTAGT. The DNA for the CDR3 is TGTGCCAGCAGCGACAGGGGGAACTACAATGAGCAGTTCTTC. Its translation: CASSDRGNYNEQFF.

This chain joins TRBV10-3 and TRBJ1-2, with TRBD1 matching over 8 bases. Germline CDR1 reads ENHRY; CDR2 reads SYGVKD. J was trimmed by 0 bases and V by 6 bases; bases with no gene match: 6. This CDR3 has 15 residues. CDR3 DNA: TGTGCCATCAGCCCAGGGGGCCTTTCTAACTATGGCTACACCTTC. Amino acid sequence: CAISPGGLSNYGYTF.

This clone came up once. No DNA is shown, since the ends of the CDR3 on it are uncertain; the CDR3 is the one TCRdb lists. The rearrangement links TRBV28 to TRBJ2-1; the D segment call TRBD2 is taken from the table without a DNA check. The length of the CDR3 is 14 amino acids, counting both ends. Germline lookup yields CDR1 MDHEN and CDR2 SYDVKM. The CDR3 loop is CASSSWGGGNTGFF.

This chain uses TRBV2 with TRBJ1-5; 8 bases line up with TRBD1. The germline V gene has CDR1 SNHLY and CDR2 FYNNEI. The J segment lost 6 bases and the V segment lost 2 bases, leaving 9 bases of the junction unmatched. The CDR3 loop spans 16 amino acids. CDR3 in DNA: TGTGCCAGCAGTGAATGGGGTCCAGGGGGCGGTCAGCCCCAGCATTTT. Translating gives CASSEWGPGGGQPQHF. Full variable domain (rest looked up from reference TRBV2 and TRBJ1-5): EPEVTQTPSHQVTQMGQEVILRCVPISNHLYFYWYRQILGQKVEFLVSFYNNEISEKSEIFDDQFSVERPDGSNFTLKIRSTKLEDSAMYFCASSEWGPGGGQPQHFGDGTRLSIL.